Each of the 31 T cell receptor beta chains below was sequenced from the same sample in a study of T cell responses to AZD1222 COVID-19 vaccine. TCRdb's copy holds only in-frame clones and misses some; the assay was immunoSEQ multiplex PCR. This table holds roughly 87,000 clones, more than 70% found once. This specimen was peripheral blood, taken 28 days after the second AZD1222 dose. The receptors stem from an adult who received the AZD1222 COVID-19 vaccine.

The V and J genes are TRBV5-1 and TRBJ2-3; the D is unclear. Germline V gene lookup returns CDR1 SGHRS and CDR2 YFSETQ. The CDR3 loop spans 13 amino acids. Trimming stripped 6 bases from V and 0 bases from J, with 8 bases between. CDR3 DNA: TGCGCCAGCAACCCGGGCAGCACAGATACGCAGTATTTT. Translated: CASNPGSTDTQYF.

This clone has only one observation. The chain uses TRBV6-5 and TRBJ2-2, with D maybe TRBD2 (6 bases). CDR3 length: 14 residues. Per the germline V gene, CDR1 is MNHEY and CDR2 is SVGAGI. V dropped 1 base and J dropped 7 bases, with 10 bases sitting between them. CDR3: CASSYLAESGELFF. The CDR3 nucleotides read TGTGCCAGCAGTTACTTAGCGGAGAGCGGGGAGCTGTTTTTT.

This rearrangement joins TRBV21-1 to TRBJ2-7; the table gives TRBD2 as D, unverified against the DNA. TRBV21-1 is an annotated pseudogene. This CDR3 is built from 15 residues. The CDR3 sequence: CASSTRAGGAYEQYF. In DNA form, the CDR3 reads TGTGCCAGCAGCACTAGAGCGGGAGGCGCCTACGAGCAGTACTTC.

The table lists this clone with a few counts. The chain has TRBV6-2 or TRBV6-3 and TRBJ2-7; D is perhaps TRBD1 or TRBD2 (5 bases each). CDR3 length: 18 residues. Germline CDR1 is MNHEY and CDR2 is SVGEGT. V was trimmed by 0 bases and J by 4 bases, leaving 22 bases between them. CDR3 bases: TGTGCCAGCAGTTACTCTCGGGGCTCCCCCTGGGGTTTGTACGAGCAGTACTTC. It specifies CASSYSRGSPWGLYEQYF.

The V and J genes are TRBV3-1 (or the pseudogene TRBV3-2) and TRBJ2-1; 8 nucleotides match TRBD2. V lost 2 bases and J lost 10; bases outside the gene matches: 13. CDR3 length: 16 amino acids. Germline V CDR1 and CDR2: LGHDT, YNNKEL (reference sequence). CDR3 loop: CASSQTGLAGGREQFF. CDR3 bases: TGTGCCAGCAGCCAAACCGGACTAGCCGGGGGCAGAGAGCAGTTCTTC.

The chain has TRBV12-3 or TRBV12-4 and TRBJ1-3; unclear D gene. The CDR3 runs 11 residues. Trimming pared 3 bases from V and 9 bases from J, leaving 6 bases between. In DNA, the CDR3 is TGTGCCAGCAGTTTTCTAGGCACCATATATTTT. It is translated as CASSFLGTIYF.

This clone rates as medium-sized. The CDR3 reads CASSEWVSGGNTIYF. The CDR3 coding sequence is TGTGCCAGCAGTGAATGGGTTTCGGGTGGAAACACCATATATTTT. The J gene is TRBJ1-3, the V gene TRBV6-1; D uncertain. This CDR3 comprises 15 residues. V gave up 2 bases and J gave up 3 bases, with 11 bases separating them. The V gene's germline CDR1 is MNHNS and CDR2 SASEGT.

This clone was counted once. This chain joins TRBV19 and TRBJ1-2, with TRBD1 identical over 12 bases. In germline, CDR1 is LNHDA, CDR2 SQIVND (reference sequence). The CDR3 contains 20 residues. V lost 4 bases, J lost 7 bases, and 22 bases stayed unmatched. The CDR3 nucleotides are TGTGCCAGTAGTACCGATCGCCGGACCGGGACAGGGGGCGTTGTGGGTGGCTACACCTTC. Its translation: CASSTDRRTGTGGVVGGYTF.

This chain uses TRBV5-1 with TRBJ2-3; D uncertain. Trimming stripped 0 bases from V and 5 bases from J, with 10 bases between. The CDR3 covers 14 residues. Germline values: CDR1 SGHRS, CDR2 YFSETQ. The DNA of the CDR3 is TGCGCCAGCAGCTTGGATAGGGCGGTAGATACGCAGTATTTT. The encoded protein is CASSLDRAVDTQYF. Combining the CDR3 with reference TRBV5-1 and TRBJ2-3 gives the whole variable domain KAGVTQTPRYLIKTRGQQVTLSCSPISGHRSVSWYQQTPGQGLQFLFEYFSETQRNKGNFPGRFSGRQFSNSRSEMNVSTLELGDSALYLCASSLDRAVDTQYFGPGTRLTVL.

The genes are TRBV9 and TRBJ1-2, with 7 bases that match TRBD1. The CDR3 loop spans 12 amino acids. Germline CDR1 and CDR2: SGDLS and YYNGEE. Trimming cost V 3 bases and J 4 bases; bases outside gene matches: 0. The CDR3 here is CASSGQGYGYTF. Written as DNA, the CDR3 is TGTGCCAGCAGCGGACAGGGCTATGGCTACACCTTC. Looking up the rest from reference TRBV9 and TRBJ1-2 gives the full variable domain: DSGVTQTPKHLITATGQRVTLRCSPRSGDLSVYWYQQSLDQGLQFLIQYYNGEERAKGNILERFSAQQFPDLHSELNLSSLELGDSALYFCASSGQGYGYTFGSGTRLTVV.

The V and J genes are TRBV2 and TRBJ1-2; D not certain. The CDR3 covers 14 residues. The ends were cut back, 6 bases at V and 13 bases at J, with 24 bases in the middle. Germline-derived CDR1 and CDR2 are SNHLY and FYNNEI. CDR3 DNA: TGTGCCAGCAGCGCACCCCCTGTTGGGAGGACGAGCACCTTC. This encodes CASSAPPVGRTSTF.

V gene TRBV5-1 combines with J gene TRBJ1-1; D is unresolved. Germline V CDR1 and CDR2: SGHRS, YFSETQ. The CDR3 loop spans 12 amino acids. Trimming stripped 2 bases from V and 0 bases from J, with 2 bases between. The CDR3 here is CASSFMNTEAFF. CDR3 DNA: TGCGCCAGCAGCTTTATGAACACTGAAGCTTTCTTT.

V usage is TRBV4-2 and J usage is TRBJ1-2; D gene ambiguous. Germline V gene sequence: CDR1 LGHNA, CDR2 YNFKEQ. The CDR3 totals 13 residues. The V end lost 0 bases, the J end lost 3 bases, and 5 bases lay between the germline ends. CDR3 nucleotides: TGTGCCAGCAGCCAAGATACGTACTATGGCTACACCTTC. Protein sequence: CASSQDTYYGYTF.

The V gene is TRBV23-1, the J gene TRBJ1-2, with a tentative D call TRBD1 (5 bases). TRBV23-1 is an open reading frame whose function is uncertain. V lost 3 bases, J lost 8 bases, and 13 bases lay in between. There are 13 residues in the CDR3. This chain's CDR3 is CASSHRVGLGYTF. CDR3 nucleotides: TGCGCCAGCAGTCATCGGGTGGGGCTCGGCTACACCTTC.

This clone occurred once. The genes are TRBV6-5 and TRBJ1-2; D gene uncertain. Germline lookup yields CDR1 MNHEY and CDR2 SVGAGI. With 6 bases removed from V and 5 bases from J, the gap between germline ends came to 7 bases. This CDR3 has 11 residues. CDR3 sequence: CASSNAYGYTF. CDR3 nucleotide sequence: TGTGCCAGCAGCAATGCTTATGGCTACACCTTC.

This clone was seen only once. The chain uses TRBV5-8 and TRBJ1-4; weak D call: TRBD1 (5 bases). This CDR3 contains 17 residues. The V gene lost 1 base and the J gene lost 0 bases, with 13 bases spanning the gap. The germline CDR1 and CDR2 sequences are SGHTS and YDEGEE. Here the CDR3 DNA reads TGTGCCAGCAGCTTGAGCGGGCGGGGCGCAACTAATGAAAAACTGTTTTTT. This gives the protein CASSLSGRGATNEKLFF.

The chain has TRBV5-1 and TRBJ1-4; D is unclear. The CDR3 sequence is 15 residues long. Germline-derived CDR1 and CDR2 are SGHRS and YFSETQ. V lost 7 bases and J lost 3, with 16 bases in between. In nucleotides, the CDR3 is TGCGCCAGCCGTTCCCCAGGTGCCCCTAATGAAAAACTGTTTTTT. Residues: CASRSPGAPNEKLFF.

This clone has more than one count but fewer than ten. The chain uses TRBV2 and TRBJ1-2, with 8 bases identical to TRBD1. The CDR3 extends over 15 amino acids. The germline V gene encodes CDR1 SNHLY and CDR2 FYNNEI. Trimming at V came to 6 bases and at J to 6 bases, leaving 12 bases not matched to a gene. Written as DNA, the CDR3 is TGTGCCAGCAGCCTACTACCCGGGACAGGAAATGGCTACACCTTC. It encodes CASSLLPGTGNGYTF.

This sequence joins TRBV28 and TRBJ1-5; 7 nucleotides agree with TRBD1. Germline V gene sequence: CDR1 MDHEN, CDR2 SYDVKM. Unmatched junction bases numbered 18, after V lost 4 bases and J lost 9 bases. The CDR3 loop spans 17 amino acids. CDR3 loop: CASSSPGQEGDGGPQHF. The CDR3 region has the DNA TGTGCCAGCAGTTCACCCGGACAGGAGGGAGATGGAGGGCCCCAGCATTTT.

This chain links TRBV18 with TRBJ2-1; a weak D match, TRBD2 (6 bases). Germline CDR1 reads KGHSH; CDR2 reads LQKENI. This CDR3 contains 15 residues. V lost 5 bases and J 3 bases, leaving 14 bases between the germline ends. The CDR3 region is CASSWDGGSYNEQFF. The CDR3 DNA is TGTGCCAGCTCATGGGACGGGGGAAGCTACAATGAGCAGTTCTTC.

V gene TRBV11-2 combines with J gene TRBJ1-4; D gene uncertain. Trimming removed 5 bases from V and 4 bases from J, with 14 bases in between. Germline V CDR1 and CDR2: SGHAT, FQNNGV. This CDR3 region has 15 residues. For the CDR3, the DNA is TGTGCCAGCAGCCTTACGGGGATCCTTAATGAAAAACTGTTTTTT. Translating gives CASSLTGILNEKLFF.

V is TRBV5-1 and J is TRBJ1-2; 10 bases line up with TRBD1. V dropped 5 bases and J dropped 7; count of bases not matched to a gene: 8. CDR1 is SGHRS, CDR2 YFSETQ, per germline. The CDR3 contains 14 residues. Here the CDR3 reads CASSHPGQGSGYTF. The CDR3 nucleotides read TGCGCCAGCAGTCACCCGGGACAGGGGTCTGGCTACACCTTC.

This rearrangement joins TRBV11-2 to TRBJ2-3; TRBD2 matches 8 bases. The J segment lost 3 bases and the V segment lost 4 bases, leaving 6 bases of the junction unmatched. The germline gives CDR1 SGHAT, CDR2 FQNNGV. The CDR3 spans 15 residues. The chain's CDR3 is CASSSSGLGTDTQYF. The DNA for the CDR3 is TGTGCCAGCAGCTCTAGCGGGCTCGGTACAGATACGCAGTATTTT.

The chain joins TRBV28 to TRBJ2-1, with TRBD2 matching 7 bases. CDR3 length equals 17 residues. J lost 7 bases, V lost 5 bases, and 17 bases had no gene match. Germline V gene data show CDR1 as MDHEN and CDR2 as SYDVKM. CDR3 in amino acids: CASSNGVRLADPNEQFF. The DNA of the CDR3 is TGTGCCAGCAGTAACGGGGTGCGGCTAGCGGACCCTAATGAGCAGTTCTTC.

J is TRBJ2-7 and V is TRBV18; the match to TRBD2 covers 13 bases. CDR1 KGHSH and CDR2 LQKENI come from the germline V gene. The CDR3 extends over 16 amino acids. Trimming at V came to 5 bases and at J to 5 bases, leaving 9 bases not matched to a gene. CDR3 residues: CASSSATSGRRNEQYF. The CDR3 region has the DNA TGTGCCAGCTCATCTGCGACTAGCGGGAGGAGAAACGAGCAGTACTTC.

This clone is a singleton in its sample. The V and J genes are TRBV5-1 and TRBJ2-3; D is perhaps TRBD1 (6 bases). CDR1 is SGHRS and CDR2 is YFSETQ in the germline V gene. The CDR3 is 15 amino acids. V lost 0 bases to trimming and J lost 0 bases, with 8 bases between them. Here the CDR3 reads CASSLEGGSTDTQYF. Here the CDR3 DNA reads TGCGCCAGCAGCTTGGAAGGGGGAAGCACAGATACGCAGTATTTT.

This chain uses TRBV25-1 with TRBJ1-1; D is unclear. This CDR3 is built from 14 residues. Germline loops: CDR1 MGHDK, CDR2 SYGVNS. V was clipped by 3 bases and J by 9 bases, with 17 bases between them. For the CDR3, the DNA is TGTGCCAGCAGTGACCTAACAAGGTCCGCGAAAGCTTTCTTT. This gives the protein CASSDLTRSAKAFF.

The J gene is TRBJ1-5, the V gene TRBV6-1; TRBD1 agrees at 8 bases. From germline, CDR1 is MNHNS and CDR2 SASEGT. V lost 4 bases to trimming and J lost 3 bases; unmatched junction nucleotides: 8. The CDR3 spans 16 residues. The CDR3 reads CASSVEAGQVNQPQHF. For the CDR3, the DNA is TGTGCCAGCAGTGTCGAGGCGGGACAGGTCAATCAGCCCCAGCATTTT.

The chain uses TRBV28 and TRBJ1-5; unclear D gene. Trimming pared 6 bases from V and 5 bases from J, leaving 8 bases between. Germline V gene lookup returns CDR1 MDHEN and CDR2 SYDVKM. The CDR3 extends over 12 amino acids. The CDR3 protein is CASRGSYQPQHF. CDR3 DNA sequence: TGTGCCAGCAGGGGCAGTTATCAGCCCCAGCATTTT. The variable domain in full, completed from reference TRBV28 and TRBJ1-5, reads DVKVTQSSRYLVKRTGEKVFLECVQDMDHENMFWYRQDPGLGLRLIYFSYDVKMKEKGDIPEGYSVSREKKERFSLILESASTNQTSMYLCASRGSYQPQHFGDGTRLSIL.

The rearrangement links TRBV29-1 to TRBJ2-3; D tentatively fits TRBD1 or TRBD2 (5 bases each). Germline V gene data show CDR1 as SQVTM and CDR2 as ANQGSEA. The V and J ends lost 5 bases and 4 bases respectively, with 16 bases between them. The CDR3 runs 14 residues. The CDR3 here is CSVLGARIADTQYF. The CDR3 DNA reads as TGCAGCGTTCTCGGGGCCCGGATCGCAGATACGCAGTATTTT.

This rearrangement joins TRBV7-2 to TRBJ1-2, with 10 bases matching TRBD1. V lost 0 bases, J lost 4 bases, and 2 bases stayed unmatched. The CDR3 has 15 amino acids. Germline V CDR1 and CDR2: SGHTA, FQGNSA. The CDR3 protein is CASSLAGTGVYGYTF. CDR3 coding DNA: TGTGCCAGCAGCTTAGCCGGGACAGGGGTCTATGGCTACACCTTC.